These 5 T cell receptor beta chains originate from one sample sequenced in a study of radiation and T cells in renal cell carcinoma. TCRdb's table, derived via immunoSEQ multiplex PCR, lists solely in-frame clones and lacks some. The sample carries about 77,000 clones, less than 90% recorded once. The time point denotes: blood 4 weeks post-SBRT, at nephrectomy. As for treatment: 15 Gy SBRT to primary tumor, nephrectomy 4 weeks later. Sequencing used blood, obtained from a patient whose treatment included radiotherapy and nephrectomy. The receptors were gathered from a woman aged 55-69 years with renal cell carcinoma.

This chain uses TRBV6-1 with TRBJ1-4; D is undetermined. Deletions cut 2 bases from V and 5 bases from J, with 12 bases between. The CDR3 is 15 amino acids. Per germline, CDR1 MNHNS and CDR2 SASEGT. The DNA for the CDR3 is TGTGCCAGCAGTGAAAGTAGTCGGAGGAATGAAAAACTGTTTTTT. Its translation: CASSESSRRNEKLFF.

This clone was seen once. This rearrangement joins TRBV19 to TRBJ2-1; D may be TRBD2 (6 bases). This CDR3 has 16 residues. Germline V gene sequence: CDR1 LNHDA, CDR2 SQIVND (reference sequence). Deletions cut 3 bases from V and 10 bases from J, with 22 bases between. CDR3 amino acids: CASSITAGLPSSEQFF. The CDR3 DNA is TGTGCCAGTAGTATCACCGCGGGACTCCCATCTAGCGAGCAGTTCTTC.

V and J are TRBV7-9 and TRBJ1-1; TRBD1 aligns across 7 bases. Trimming took 3 bases from V and 5 from J; bases not matched to a gene: 3. The V gene's germline CDR1 is SEHNR and CDR2 FQNEAQ (reference sequence). The CDR3 covers 13 residues. The CDR3 nucleotides read TGTGCCAGCAGCTTGGTCAGGGGGACTGAAGCTTTCTTT. Translated, it gives CASSLVRGTEAFF.

This clone has a single count. The V and J genes are TRBV18 and TRBJ2-5, with D perhaps TRBD1 (6 bases). The CDR3 is made up of 14 amino acids. The germline CDR1 and CDR2 sequences are KGHSH and LQKENI. Trimming took 2 bases from V and 3 from J, leaving 10 bases between them. CDR3 bases: TGTGCCAGCTCACCAGCACAGGGCGAAGAGACCCAGTACTTC. This translates into CASSPAQGEETQYF.

A single count supports this clone. J is TRBJ2-1 and V is TRBV7-9; 10 nucleotides align to TRBD1. The CDR3 totals 15 residues. J was trimmed by 6 bases and V by 4 bases; bases with no gene match: 6. The germline gives CDR1 SEHNR, CDR2 FQNEAQ (reference sequence). The CDR3 DNA reads TGTGCCAGCAGCTCCGTCCGGGACAGGGGCAATGAGCAGTTCTTC. The encoded protein is CASSSVRDRGNEQFF.